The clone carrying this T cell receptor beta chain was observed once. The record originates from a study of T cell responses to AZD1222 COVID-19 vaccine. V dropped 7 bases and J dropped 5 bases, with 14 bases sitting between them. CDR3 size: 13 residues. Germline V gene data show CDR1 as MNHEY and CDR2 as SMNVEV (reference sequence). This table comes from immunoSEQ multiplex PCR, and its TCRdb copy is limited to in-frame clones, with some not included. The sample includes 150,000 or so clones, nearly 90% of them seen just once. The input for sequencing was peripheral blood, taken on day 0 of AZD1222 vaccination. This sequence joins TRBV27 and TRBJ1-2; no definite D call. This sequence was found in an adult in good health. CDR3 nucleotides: TGTGCCAGCAAGCAGAATGGACCATATGGCTACACCTTC. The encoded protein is CASKQNGPYGYTF.